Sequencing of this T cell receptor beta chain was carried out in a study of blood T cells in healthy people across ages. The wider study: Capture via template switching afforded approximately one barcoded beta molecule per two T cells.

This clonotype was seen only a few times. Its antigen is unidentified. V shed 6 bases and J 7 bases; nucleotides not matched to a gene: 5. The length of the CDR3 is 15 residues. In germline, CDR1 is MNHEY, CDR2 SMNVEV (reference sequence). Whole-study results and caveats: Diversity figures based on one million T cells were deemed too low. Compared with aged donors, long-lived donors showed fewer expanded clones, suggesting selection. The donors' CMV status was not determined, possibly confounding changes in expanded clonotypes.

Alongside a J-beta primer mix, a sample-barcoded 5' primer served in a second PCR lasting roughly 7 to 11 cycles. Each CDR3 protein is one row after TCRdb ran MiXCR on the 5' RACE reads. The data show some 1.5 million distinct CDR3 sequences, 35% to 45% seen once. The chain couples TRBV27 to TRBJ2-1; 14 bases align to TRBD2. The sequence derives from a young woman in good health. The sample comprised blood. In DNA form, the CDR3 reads TGTGCCAGCAGCGGACTAGCGGGAGGCGCGAATGAGCAGTTCTTC. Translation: CASSGLAGGANEQFF.